This T cell receptor beta chain was obtained from a study of blood T cell repertoires in COVID-19. Here immunoSEQ multiplex PCR was the method, and the copy in TCRdb shows in-frame clones only, minus some. This table holds hundreds of thousands of clones, 75% to 90% found once. V was pared by 1 base and J by 10 bases, with 14 bases between. Germline V CDR1 and CDR2: LGHDT, YNNKEL (reference sequence). CDR3 length equals 15 residues. This sequence joins TRBV3-1 (or the pseudogene TRBV3-2) and TRBJ1-6; no firm D call. The sequenced sample was PBMCs or T cells enriched from blood (not recorded which). This receptor was identified in a young man who had recovered from COVID-19. The CDR3 is CASSQASGFLSPLHF. CDR3 DNA: TGTGCCAGCAGCCAAGCTTCGGGGTTTCTCTCACCCCTCCACTTT.